Listed here are 32 T cell receptor beta chains from one sample, sequenced in a study of blood T cell repertoires in COVID-19. TCRdb's table, derived via immunoSEQ multiplex PCR, lists solely in-frame clones and lacks some. Of 120,000 or so clones detected, around three quarters appear once; the ten largest clones hold about 39%. Sequenced sample: peripheral blood. The receptors were gathered from a man aged 35 to 55 with active or convalescent COVID-19.

The chain links TRBV30 to TRBJ1-4, with a weak D call TRBD1 (6 bases). V was shortened by 5 bases and J by 4 bases, with 20 bases between the two germline ends. The V gene's germline CDR1 is GTSNPN and CDR2 SVGIG (reference sequence). This CDR3 has 16 amino acids. The CDR3 loop is CAWGPTRTAINEKLFF. The CDR3 nucleotides are TGTGCCTGGGGGCCTACCCGGACAGCCATTAATGAAAAACTGTTTTTT. Looking up the rest from reference TRBV30 and TRBJ1-4 gives the full variable domain: SQTIHQWPATLVQPVGSPLSLECTVEGTSNPNLYWYRQAAGRGLQLLFYSVGIGQISSEVPQNLSASRPQDRQFILSSKKLLLSDSGFYLCAWGPTRTAINEKLFFGSGTQLSVL.

The rearrangement links TRBV5-6 to TRBJ2-3; weak D call: TRBD2 (6 bases). Germline V gene data show CDR1 as SGHDT and CDR2 as YYEEEE. This CDR3 spans 13 amino acids. V was trimmed by 0 bases and J by 13 bases, leaving 15 bases between them. CDR3 loop: CASSLVSTPGEYF. CDR3 nucleotide sequence: TGTGCCAGCAGCTTGGTATCCACCCCGGGGGAGTATTTT.

This clone was seen only a few times. This chain links TRBV14 with TRBJ1-2; D call uncertain. V gave up 2 bases and J gave up 3 bases, with 7 bases separating them. Per the germline V gene, CDR1 is SGHDN and CDR2 is FVKESK. This CDR3 has 13 amino acids. The CDR3 reads CASSQPYHYGYTF. CDR3 nucleotide sequence: TGTGCCAGCAGCCAACCCTACCACTATGGCTACACCTTC.

The chain combines TRBV28 with TRBJ1-3, with TRBD1 matching over 8 bases. Per germline, CDR1 MDHEN and CDR2 SYDVKM. This CDR3 has 18 residues. V was pared by 3 bases and J by 0 bases, with 10 bases of the junction left unmatched. The CDR3 is CASSFKTGDLSSGNTIYF. The CDR3, as DNA: TGTGCCAGCAGTTTTAAGACAGGGGACCTCAGCTCTGGAAACACCATATATTTT.

CDR3 nucleotides: TGTGCCAGCTCACCCCAGGGGACAGGGGTTACTGAAGCTTTCTTT. Protein sequence: CASSPQGTGVTEAFF. The chain employs TRBV18 and TRBJ1-1, with TRBD1 matching 10 bases. Germline-derived CDR1 and CDR2 are KGHSH and LQKENI. J lost 5 bases, V lost 3 bases, and 6 bases had no gene match. This CDR3 has 15 residues.

The V call is TRBV9, the J call TRBJ1-2; D gene unclear. The germline gives CDR1 SGDLS, CDR2 YYNGEE. This CDR3 region has 11 residues. Trimming removed 3 bases at V and 5 bases at J, with 5 bases between. The DNA of the CDR3 is TGTGCCAGCAGCGCGGGATATGGCTACACCTTC. This translates into CASSAGYGYTF.

The chain is built from TRBV7-3 and TRBJ1-1; D unresolved. The CDR3 runs 18 residues. The germline V gene has CDR1 SGHTA and CDR2 FQGTGA. The V end lost 3 bases, the J end lost 1 base, and 21 bases lay between the germline ends. The CDR3 DNA reads TGTGCCAGCAGCTTCATCGGGTCTTCGGAGCTGAAGAACACTGAAGCTTTCTTT. Amino acid sequence: CASSFIGSSELKNTEAFF.

The rearrangement uses TRBV10-3 and TRBJ1-2, with D unresolved. The CDR3 consists of 12 residues. Per germline, CDR1 ENHRY and CDR2 SYGVKD. Trimming left V 6 bases short and J 3 bases short, with 8 bases between. Written as DNA, the CDR3 is TGTGCCATCAGCCAGGAATACTATGGCTACACCTTC. It encodes CAISQEYYGYTF.

The table lists this clone with a few counts. The chain couples TRBV14 to TRBJ2-7; 10 bases are shared with TRBD2. V shed 4 bases, J shed 3 bases, and the junction held 3 bases outside the gene matches. Germline values: CDR1 SGHDN, CDR2 FVKESK. The CDR3 consists of 14 residues. In DNA form, the CDR3 reads TGTGCCAGCAGCCCCTGGACTAGCGGCTACGAGCAGTACTTC. Encoded protein: CASSPWTSGYEQYF.

V usage is TRBV24-1 and J usage is TRBJ2-2; TRBD1 is a possible D gene (6 bases). CDR3 length equals 16 residues. Trimming removed 3 bases from V and 2 bases from J, with 12 bases in between. Looked up from germline, CDR1 is KGHDR and CDR2 is SFDVKD. CDR3 protein: CATSDTGQINTGELFF. DNA for the CDR3: TGTGCCACCAGTGATACTGGACAGATCAACACCGGGGAGCTGTTTTTT.

V gene TRBV27 combines with J gene TRBJ1-6; TRBD1 might be the D (6 bases). Trimming took off 8 bases at V and 5 bases at J, with 10 bases between the two ends. Looked up from germline, CDR1 is MNHEY and CDR2 is SMNVEV (reference sequence). CDR3 size: 13 residues. Here the CDR3 DNA reads TGTGCCAGCCGCGGACAGAATAATTCACCCCTCCACTTT. Its translation is CASRGQNNSPLHF.

V is TRBV3-1 (or the pseudogene TRBV3-2) and J is TRBJ2-7; D unresolved. The CDR3 spans 13 residues. The ends were cut back, 1 base at V and 1 base at J, with 5 bases in the middle. CDR1 and CDR2 from the germline V gene are LGHDT and YNNKEL (reference sequence). CDR3 bases: TGTGCCAGCAGCCAAGGACTTTCCTACGAGCAGTACTTC. This translates into CASSQGLSYEQYF.

The genes are TRBV18 and TRBJ1-2; D is ambiguous. Germline V lookup: CDR1 KGHSH, CDR2 LQKENI. The V and J ends lost 4 bases and 2 bases respectively, with 8 bases between them. The CDR3 sequence is 13 residues long. CDR3 residues: CASSLSRNYGYTF. Here the CDR3 DNA reads TGTGCCAGCTCACTCTCCCGGAACTATGGCTACACCTTC. Full variable domain (missing parts from reference TRBV18 and TRBJ1-2): NAGVMQNPRHLVRRRGQEARLRCSPMKGHSHVYWYRQLPEEGLKFMVYLQKENIIDESGMPKERFSAEFPKEGPSILRIQQVVRGDSAAYFCASSLSRNYGYTFGSGTRLTVV.

The CDR3 DNA reads as TGTGCCTGGAGTGGATCCCGGGACAGTGAAGCTTTCTTT. This translates into CAWSGSRDSEAFF. The V call is TRBV30, the J call TRBJ1-1; 7 bases match TRBD1. Germline V gives CDR1 GTSNPN, CDR2 SVGIG (reference sequence). The CDR3 is made up of 13 amino acids. The V gene end was trimmed by 1 base and the J gene end by 7 bases; junction bases not matched to a gene: 6.

This rearrangement joins TRBV3-1 (or the pseudogene TRBV3-2) to TRBJ2-5, with 7 nucleotides matching TRBD1. Germline trimming cut 4 bases from V and 2 bases from J; bases unmatched to any gene: 10. The CDR3 has 16 amino acids. CDR1 and CDR2 from the germline V gene are LGHDT and YNNKEL (reference sequence). The chain's CDR3 is CASSRGKGAGQETQYF. In DNA form, the CDR3 reads TGTGCCAGCAGCCGAGGGAAGGGGGCCGGGCAAGAGACCCAGTACTTC.

J is TRBJ2-1 and V is TRBV5-1; 7 bases line up with TRBD1. J gave up 4 bases and V 4 bases, and 8 bases lay outside the gene matches. Germline CDR1 reads SGHRS; CDR2 reads YFSETQ. The CDR3 runs to 15 residues. In nucleotides, the CDR3 is TGCGCCAGCAGCCGAGCCGGGACAGCGTACAATGAGCAGTTCTTC. This sequence encodes CASSRAGTAYNEQFF.

In regard to this clone: This sample also contains other DNA sequences that code for the same CDR3. The rearrangement uses TRBV4-2 and TRBJ1-2, with 8 nucleotides matching TRBD1. V lost 1 base to trimming and J lost 4 bases; unmatched junction nucleotides: 2. Germline V gives CDR1 LGHNA, CDR2 YNFKEQ. The CDR3 extends over 14 amino acids. This CDR3 is CASSQATGGYGYTF. The CDR3 DNA reads TGTGCCAGCAGCCAAGCAACAGGGGGCTATGGCTACACCTTC.

The chain carries TRBV6-5 and TRBJ1-1; 9 bases agree with TRBD1. Losses at the gene ends were 6 bases for V and 8 bases for J; bases not matched to a gene: 4. Germline values: CDR1 MNHEY, CDR2 SVGAGI. There are 12 residues in the CDR3. In nucleotides, the CDR3 is TGTGCCAGCAGATCCGGGACAGGGGAAGCTTTCTTT. Its translation: CASRSGTGEAFF.

CDR3: CSVRQASEAFF. CDR3 DNA: TGCAGCGTAAGACAGGCTTCGGAAGCTTTCTTT. V is TRBV29-1 and J is TRBJ1-1, with D perhaps matching TRBD1 (6 bases). This CDR3 contains 11 residues. Trimming left V 6 bases short and J 8 bases short, with 13 bases between. Germline CDR1 SQVTM, CDR2 ANQGSEA.

The chain joins TRBV5-1 to TRBJ2-5; tentative D call: TRBD2 (5 bases). The CDR3 sequence is 11 residues long. Trimming shortened V by 4 bases and J by 8 bases, and 9 bases separated the two germline ends. Germline loops: CDR1 SGHRS, CDR2 YFSETQ. The CDR3, as DNA: TGCGCCAGCAGCGTGGACTCCACCCAGTACTTC. This encodes CASSVDSTQYF. The full variable domain, completed using reference TRBV5-1 and TRBJ2-5, is KAGVTQTPRYLIKTRGQQVTLSCSPISGHRSVSWYQQTPGQGLQFLFEYFSETQRNKGNFPGRFSGRQFSNSRSEMNVSTLELGDSALYLCASSVDSTQYFGPGTRLLVL.

In nucleotides, the CDR3 is TGTGCCAGCAGCTTAGCCCCTTGGGCAGACGGCTACACCTTC. This gives the protein CASSLAPWADGYTF. The chain links TRBV7-6 to TRBJ1-2; D remains ambiguous. With 0 bases removed from V and 8 bases from J, the gap between germline ends came to 13 bases. The CDR3 runs to 14 residues. Germline assignment: CDR1 SGHVS and CDR2 FNYEAQ. Full variable domain (outside the CDR3, taken from reference TRBV7-6 and TRBJ1-2): GAGVSQSPRYKVTKRGQDVALRCDPISGHVSLYWYRQALGQGPEFLTYFNYEAQQDKSGLPNDRFSAERPEGSISTLTIQRTEQRDSAMYRCASSLAPWADGYTFGSGTRLTVV.

The CDR3 reads CASGAPIYGYTF. CDR3 in DNA: TGTGCCAGTGGGGCTCCCATCTATGGCTACACCTTC. The chain joins TRBV19 to TRBJ1-2, with a weak D call TRBD1 (5 bases). Germline values: CDR1 LNHDA, CDR2 SQIVND (reference sequence). CDR3 size: 12 residues. V was clipped by 8 bases and J by 4 bases, with 11 bases between them.

The rearrangement uses TRBV6-6 and TRBJ2-2; TRBD2 might be the D (6 bases). V was cut by 5 bases and J by 2 bases, with 9 bases left in between. CDR1 is MNHNY, CDR2 SVGAGI, per germline (reference sequence). This CDR3 has 14 amino acids. The DNA of the CDR3 is TGTGCCAGCAGTCGGGACTTAAACACCGGGGAGCTGTTTTTT. It is translated as CASSRDLNTGELFF.

The genes are TRBV28 and TRBJ1-3; the D is unclear. The V end lost 3 bases, the J end lost 2 bases, and 8 bases lay between the germline ends. Germline-derived CDR1 and CDR2 are MDHEN and SYDVKM. The CDR3 runs to 14 residues. The CDR3 nucleotides read TGTGCCAGCAGTTTGAATCGGGCTGGAAACACCATATATTTT. As protein: CASSLNRAGNTIYF.

This clone was recorded a few times. The rearrangement joins TRBV4-1 to TRBJ2-7, with 9 bases identical to TRBD2. V gave up 3 bases and J gave up 0 bases; unmatched junction bases: 6. The CDR3 length is 16 residues. Germline assignment: CDR1 MGHRA and CDR2 YSYEKL. CDR3 loop: CASSQASGTPSYEQYF. CDR3 bases: TGCGCCAGCAGCCAGGCTAGCGGGACCCCCTCCTACGAGCAGTACTTC.

The chain recombines TRBV19 with TRBJ1-2; 8 nucleotides match TRBD1. CDR1 is LNHDA and CDR2 is SQIVND in the germline V gene (reference sequence). V was clipped by 7 bases and J by 9 bases; unmatched bases: 13. The CDR3 spans 14 residues. The CDR3 loop is CASTPSDRGFRYTF. CDR3 DNA: TGTGCCAGTACCCCCAGTGACAGGGGTTTTCGCTACACCTTC.

J is TRBJ1-2 and V is TRBV25-1; D not certain. The V end was cut by 4 bases, the J end by 6 bases, with 15 bases between. CDR1 and CDR2 from the germline V gene are MGHDK and SYGVNS. The CDR3 totals 14 residues. CDR3 in amino acids: CASSGRWTLNGYTF. CDR3 nucleotide sequence: TGTGCCAGCAGTGGGAGGTGGACCCTTAATGGCTACACCTTC.

This clone was counted once. The V call is TRBV7-7, the J call TRBJ1-3, with D possibly being TRBD1 (6 bases). Germline V gives CDR1 SSHAT, CDR2 FNYEAQ (reference sequence). The CDR3 length is 14 residues. V was clipped by 8 bases and J by 2 bases, with 13 bases between them. The CDR3 sequence is CASQAAGAGNTIYF. The CDR3, as DNA: TGTGCCAGCCAGGCGGCAGGGGCTGGAAACACCATATATTTT.

CDR3 in amino acids: CASSSWTGFVPQHF. The CDR3 DNA reads TGTGCCAGCAGTTCTTGGACAGGGTTTGTGCCCCAGCATTTT. The chain recombines TRBV28 with TRBJ1-5; 8 bases map to TRBD1. CDR1 is MDHEN, CDR2 SYDVKM, per germline. This CDR3 is 14 amino acids long. Trimming took 4 bases from V and 9 from J; bases not matched to a gene: 8.

The chain employs TRBV6-5 and TRBJ1-3; tentative D call: TRBD1 (6 bases). The CDR3 is 14 amino acids. V gave up 2 bases and J gave up 5 bases, with 10 bases separating them. Germline CDR1 and CDR2: MNHEY and SVGAGI. Here the CDR3 DNA reads TGTGCCAGCAGTTACGAGGGGGTAAGAAACACCATATATTTT. Translation gives CASSYEGVRNTIYF.

This CDR3 is CASRRTGGSEQPQHF. The DNA of the CDR3 is TGTGCCAGTAGGAGGACAGGGGGCAGCGAACAGCCCCAGCATTTT. This chain links TRBV19 with TRBJ1-5; 11 nucleotides line up with TRBD1. With 6 bases clipped from V and 7 bases from J, the junction kept 8 bases outside the gene matches. Germline V gene sequence: CDR1 LNHDA, CDR2 SQIVND (reference sequence). The CDR3 is 15 residues long.

This clone was picked up a small number of times. The chain joins TRBV30 to TRBJ1-2; tentative D call: TRBD1 (6 bases). Germline CDR1 GTSNPN, CDR2 SVGIG (reference sequence). This CDR3 contains 14 residues. Between the trimmed V and J ends, which lost 8 bases and 4 bases, there was a span of 20 bases. As DNA, the CDR3 is TGTGCCGGCTCATTAGGACAGCGGACCTATGGCTACACCTTC. Encoded protein: CAGSLGQRTYGYTF. The full variable domain, with the rest looked up from reference TRBV30 and TRBJ1-2, is SQTIHQWPATLVQPVGSPLSLECTVEGTSNPNLYWYRQAAGRGLQLLFYSVGIGQISSEVPQNLSASRPQDRQFILSSKKLLLSDSGFYLCAGSLGQRTYGYTFGSGTRLTVV.